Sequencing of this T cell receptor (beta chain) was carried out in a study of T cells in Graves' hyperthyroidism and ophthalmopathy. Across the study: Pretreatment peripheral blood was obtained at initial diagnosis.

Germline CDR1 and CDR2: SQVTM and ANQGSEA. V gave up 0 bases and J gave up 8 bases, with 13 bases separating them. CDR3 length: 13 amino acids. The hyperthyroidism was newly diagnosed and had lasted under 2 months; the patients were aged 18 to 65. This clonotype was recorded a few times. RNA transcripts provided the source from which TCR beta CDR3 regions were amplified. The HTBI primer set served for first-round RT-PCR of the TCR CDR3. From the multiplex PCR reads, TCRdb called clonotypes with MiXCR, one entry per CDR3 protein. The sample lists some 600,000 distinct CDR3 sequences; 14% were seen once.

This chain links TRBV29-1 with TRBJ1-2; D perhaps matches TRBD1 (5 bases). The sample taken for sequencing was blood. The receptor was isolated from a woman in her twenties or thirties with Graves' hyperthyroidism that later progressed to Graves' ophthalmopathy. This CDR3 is CSVEDVRDRGYTF. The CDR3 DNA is TGCAGCGTTGAAGATGTCAGGGATAGAGGCTACACCTTC.